This record looks at one T cell receptor (beta chain) sequence and its context. This sample is drawn from a study of T cell clones after liver transplantation. Study as a whole: A pre-transplant mixed lymphocyte reaction with TCRbeta sequencing defined graft-donor-reactive clones followed in post-transplant blood.

Produced via immunoSEQ multiplex PCR; TCRdb's table is partial and in-frame only. Counted here are roughly 70,000 clones, over 85% occurring once; the ten biggest clones make up 2% to 3%. This material consisted of CD4+ T cells from blood, taken before liver transplant. The source is a human donor who received a liver transplant.

The CDR3, as DNA: TGTGCCAGCAGATCGGGACAGGGGATAGCCGAGCAGTACTTC. Residues: CASRSGQGIAEQYF. The V call is TRBV7-2, the J call TRBJ2-7; the match to TRBD1 covers 10 bases. Germline CDR1 and CDR2: SGHTA and FQGNSA. The CDR3 is 14 amino acids. Trimming at V came to 6 bases and at J to 6 bases, leaving 8 bases not matched to a gene.